The subject of this entry is one T cell receptor (beta chain). This sample is drawn from a study of blood T cell repertoires in COVID-19. Study-wide context: Material from acute and convalescent COVID-19 was sourced from the United States, Italy and Spain. PBMCs, B-cell-depleted T cells, or T cells were the source of the cDNA or gDNA that made up the material.

Produced via immunoSEQ multiplex PCR; TCRdb's table is partial and in-frame only. Here the sample spans about 240,000 clones, around 86% being singletons. Clinical history reported by participants formed the basis on which cohorts were assigned. The receptor comes from a woman aged 40-49 years with acute COVID-19. The sequenced sample consisted of PBMCs or T cells enriched from blood (not recorded which).

The CDR3 region is CASTQTGGQPQHF. The CDR3 DNA is TGTGCCAGCACCCAGACAGGGGGACAGCCCCAGCATTTT. This sequence joins TRBV6-5 and TRBJ1-5; TRBD1 matches 9 bases. Trimming at V came to 7 bases and at J to 7 bases, leaving 5 bases not matched to a gene. The germline V gene has CDR1 MNHEY and CDR2 SVGAGI. The CDR3 has 13 residues.